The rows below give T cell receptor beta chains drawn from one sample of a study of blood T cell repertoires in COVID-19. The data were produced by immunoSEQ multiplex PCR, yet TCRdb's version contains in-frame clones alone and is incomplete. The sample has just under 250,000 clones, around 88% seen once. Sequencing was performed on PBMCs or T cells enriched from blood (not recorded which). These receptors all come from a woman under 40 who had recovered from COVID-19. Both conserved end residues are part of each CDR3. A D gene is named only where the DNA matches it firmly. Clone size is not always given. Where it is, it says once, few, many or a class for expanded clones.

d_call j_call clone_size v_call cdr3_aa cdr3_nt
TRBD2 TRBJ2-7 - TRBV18 CASSGTGRVYEQYF TGTGCCAGCTCAGGCACCGGGAGGGTATACGAGCAGTACTTC
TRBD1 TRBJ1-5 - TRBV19 CASSIGDRGDQPQHF TGTGCCAGTAGTATAGGTGACAGGGGGGATCAGCCCCAGCATTTT
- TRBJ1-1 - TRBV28 CASSFIQGLEAFF TGTGCCAGCAGTTTTATTCAGGGTCTTGAAGCTTTCTTT
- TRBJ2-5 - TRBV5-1 CASSLDPGETQYF TGCGCCAGCAGCTTGGATCCGGGGGAGACCCAGTACTTC
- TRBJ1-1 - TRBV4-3 CASSSSGAAFF TGCGCCAGCAGCTCCTCAGGGGCAGCTTTCTTT
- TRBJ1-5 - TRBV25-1 CASSRGSSNQPQHF TGTGCCAGCAGTCGAGGGAGTAGCAATCAGCCCCAGCATTTT
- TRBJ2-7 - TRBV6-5 CATSILRGSYEQYF TGTGCCACCTCTATCCTGCGGGGCTCCTACGAGCAGTACTTC
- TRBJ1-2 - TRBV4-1 CASSQAWEERGYTF TGCGCCAGCAGCCAGGCTTGGGAGGAACGTGGCTACACCTTC
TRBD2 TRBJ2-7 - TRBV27 CASSPHSRTSFVQYF TGTGCCAGCAGTCCGCACTCCAGGACTAGTTTCGTGCAGTACTTC
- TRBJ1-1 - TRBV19 CASRNRADTEAFF TGTGCCAGTAGAAACAGGGCGGACACTGAAGCTTTCTTT
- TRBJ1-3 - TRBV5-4 CASSDDFYLSGNTIYF TGTGCCAGCAGCGACGACTTCTACCTCTCTGGAAACACCATATATTTT
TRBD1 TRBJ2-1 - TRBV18 CASSAGQGALWGNEQFF TGTGCCAGCTCTGCGGGACAGGGGGCCTTGTGGGGGAATGAGCAGTTCTTC
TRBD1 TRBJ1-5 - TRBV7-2 CASSYTTGARNQPQHF TGTGCCAGCAGCTATACGACAGGGGCGCGCAATCAGCCCCAGCATTTT
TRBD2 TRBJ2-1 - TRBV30 CAWSGEARGGRYEQFF TGTGCCTGGAGTGGGGAAGCTCGGGGCGGGAGATATGAGCAGTTCTTC
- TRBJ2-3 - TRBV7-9 CASSFDRNTDTQYF TGTGCCAGCAGCTTCGACAGGAACACAGATACGCAGTATTTT
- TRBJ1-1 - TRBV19 CASSMANMKAFF TGTGCCAGTAGTATGGCCAATATGAAAGCTTTCTTT
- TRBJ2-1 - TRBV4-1 CASSHRGHEQFF TGCGCCAGCAGCCACCGAGGCCATGAGCAGTTCTTC
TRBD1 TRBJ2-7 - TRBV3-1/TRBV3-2 CASSQDQVTGTYEQYF TGTGCCAGCAGCCAAGATCAGGTGACAGGGACCTACGAGCAGTACTTC
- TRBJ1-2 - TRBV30 CAWSVGLQRDMGYTF TGTGCCTGGAGTGTAGGCCTACAGAGGGATATGGGCTACACCTTC
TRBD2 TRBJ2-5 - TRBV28 CASRVPGLGKETQYF TGTGCCAGCAGGGTGCCGGGACTAGGGAAAGAGACCCAGTACTTC
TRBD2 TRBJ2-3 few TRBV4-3 CASSQGQTSVTDTQYF TGCGCCAGCAGCCAAGGTCAAACTAGCGTCACAGATACGCAGTATTTT
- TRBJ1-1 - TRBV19 CASSKAFTGNTEAFF TGTGCCAGTAGTAAGGCCTTCACAGGCAACACTGAAGCTTTCTTT
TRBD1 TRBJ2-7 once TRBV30 CAWSVDRDHEQYF TGTGCCTGGAGTGTAGACAGGGACCACGAGCAGTACTTC
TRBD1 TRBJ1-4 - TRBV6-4 CASSDSRGHFSYNEKLFF TGTGCCAGCAGTGACTCCAGGGGGCATTTTTCTTATAATGAAAAACTGTTTTTT
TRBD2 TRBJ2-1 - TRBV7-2 CASSQGLAAYEQFF TGTGCCAGCAGCCAGGGACTAGCGGCCTATGAGCAGTTCTTC
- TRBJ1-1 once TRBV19 CASSIGGRGNTEAFF TGTGCCAGTAGTATTGGGGGCAGAGGGAACACTGAAGCTTTCTTT
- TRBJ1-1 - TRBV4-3 CASSPGQRNTEAFF TGCGCCAGCAGCCCCGGACAGCGGAACACTGAAGCTTTCTTT
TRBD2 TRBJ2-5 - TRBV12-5 CASGYQWTSGDQETQYF TGTGCTAGTGGTTACCAATGGACTAGCGGGGATCAAGAGACCCAGTACTTC
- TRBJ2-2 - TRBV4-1 CASSPSAGRTGELFF TGCGCCAGCAGCCCGTCTGCGGGAAGAACCGGGGAGCTGTTTTTT
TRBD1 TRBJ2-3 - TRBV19 CASSRQGVGDTQYF TGTGCCAGTTCAAGACAGGGGGTCGGAGATACGCAGTATTTT
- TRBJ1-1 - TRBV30 CAWSVMGGTEAFF TGTGCCTGGAGTGTAATGGGGGGCACTGAAGCTTTCTTT
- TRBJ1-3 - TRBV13 CASSLAGNTIYF TGTGCCAGCAGCTTAGCAGGAAACACCATATATTTT
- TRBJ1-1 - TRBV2 CASNKDTGYTEAFF TGTGCCAGCAACAAGGACACTGGTTACACTGAAGCTTTCTTT
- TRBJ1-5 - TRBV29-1 CSVALGVNQPQHF TGCAGCGTTGCATTAGGGGTTAATCAGCCCCAGCATTTT
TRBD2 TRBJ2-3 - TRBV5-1 CASSPTTSGRAPDTQYF TGCGCCAGCAGCCCTACTACTAGCGGGAGGGCCCCAGATACGCAGTATTTT